The 14 T cell receptor beta chains presented below share a single source sample, sequenced in a study of OX40 agonist ivuxolimab in advanced cancers. Clones were sequenced by immunoSEQ multiplex PCR, and TCRdb holds only the in-frame ones, with some missing. The sample contains around 56,000 clones, under 90% of which appear only once. Here the sequenced sample was CD4+ or CD8+ T cells sorted from blood, taken in a trial of the OX40 agonist ivuxolimab. The receptors stem from an adult with an advanced solid tumor such as melanoma, head and neck, liver or kidney cancer.

The chain joins TRBV30 to TRBJ1-6; 9 positions agree with TRBD1. The CDR3 runs 15 residues. V shed 2 bases and J 6 bases; nucleotides not matched to a gene: 5. The germline gives CDR1 GTSNPN, CDR2 SVGIG (reference sequence). The CDR3 reads CAWSSRDRVNSPLHF. The DNA of the CDR3 is TGTGCCTGGAGTTCCCGGGACAGGGTTAATTCACCCCTCCACTTT.

The V gene is TRBV27, the J gene TRBJ2-2; TRBD2 matches 14 bases. This CDR3 is built from 20 residues. Per the germline V gene, CDR1 is MNHEY and CDR2 is SMNVEV (reference sequence). J gave up 0 bases and V 5 bases, and 11 bases lay outside the gene matches. CDR3 DNA sequence: TGTGCCAGCAGTCCACTTCCTCCGGGACTAGCGGGGGCGAACACCGGGGAGCTGTTTTTT. Protein: CASSPLPPGLAGANTGELFF.

The chain recombines TRBV4-3 with TRBJ1-2; D is unresolved. The V gene's germline CDR1 is LGHNA and CDR2 YSLEER. This CDR3 is built from 16 residues. The V end was cut by 2 bases, the J end by 8 bases, with 21 bases between. Written as DNA, the CDR3 is TGCGCCAGCAGCCAAACTCGTTGGGGAACATTAAAGGGCTACACCTTC. Translated: CASSQTRWGTLKGYTF.

The J gene is TRBJ2-1, the V gene TRBV29-1, with D uncertain. In germline, CDR1 is SQVTM, CDR2 ANQGSEA. V gave up 6 bases and J gave up 7 bases, with 16 bases separating them. The CDR3 runs to 13 residues. Here the CDR3 reads CSVVDPPRNEQFF. In nucleotides, the CDR3 is TGCAGCGTCGTGGACCCCCCACGGAATGAGCAGTTCTTC.

This clone was recorded only once. The genes are TRBV27 and TRBJ2-7, with D maybe TRBD2 (7 bases). Germline V gene sequence: CDR1 MNHEY, CDR2 SMNVEV (reference sequence). Trimming removed 6 bases at V and 0 bases at J, with 30 bases between. The CDR3 runs 20 residues. The CDR3 sequence is CASSLTPSVGGPSSSYEQYF. The CDR3 DNA follows: TGTGCCAGCAGCCTCACGCCCTCGGTCGGGGGGCCCTCAAGCTCCTACGAGCAGTACTTC.

The V gene is TRBV7-9, the J gene TRBJ1-1; D is uncertain. Germline loops: CDR1 SEHNR, CDR2 FQNEAQ (reference sequence). The V gene lost 5 bases and the J gene lost 8 bases, with 9 bases spanning the gap. The CDR3 contains 11 residues. The CDR3 region is CASSRGREAFF. In DNA form, the CDR3 reads TGTGCCAGCAGCCGCGGGAGGGAAGCTTTCTTT.

The chain couples TRBV5-5 to TRBJ1-5; possibly TRBD1 for D (5 bases). The CDR3 runs to 14 residues. V was trimmed by 1 base and J by 3 bases, leaving 8 bases between them. CDR1 SGHKS and CDR2 YYEKEE come from the germline V gene (reference sequence). CDR3 DNA sequence: TGTGCCAGCAGCTTGAGAGGGGTCAATCAGCCCCAGCATTTT. This gives the protein CASSLRGVNQPQHF.

The V call is TRBV19, the J call TRBJ2-3; 7 nucleotides match TRBD2. V was clipped by 6 bases and J by 5 bases; unmatched bases: 11. The germline V gene has CDR1 LNHDA and CDR2 SQIVND (reference sequence). The CDR3 contains 15 residues. The CDR3 bases are TGTGCCAGTAGCAGCTTGGCGGGAGTGGGAGATACGCAGTATTTT. It yields the protein CASSSLAGVGDTQYF.

The rearrangement uses TRBV5-1 and TRBJ1-3, with D possibly matching TRBD1 (6 bases). The CDR3 runs to 17 residues. V was cut by 1 base and J by 0 bases, with 14 bases left in between. Germline V gives CDR1 SGHRS, CDR2 YFSETQ. The CDR3 protein is CASSLLQGTYSGNTIYF. In DNA, the CDR3 is TGCGCCAGCAGCTTGTTGCAGGGGACGTACTCTGGAAACACCATATATTTT. Variable domain in full (rest from reference TRBV5-1 and TRBJ1-3): KAGVTQTPRYLIKTRGQQVTLSCSPISGHRSVSWYQQTPGQGLQFLFEYFSETQRNKGNFPGRFSGRQFSNSRSEMNVSTLELGDSALYLCASSLLQGTYSGNTIYFGEGSWLTVV.

The chain recombines TRBV5-1 with TRBJ2-5, with a tentative D call TRBD1 (6 bases). Trimming left V 0 bases short and J 1 base short, with 10 bases between. Germline loops: CDR1 SGHRS, CDR2 YFSETQ. The CDR3 extends over 15 amino acids. The CDR3 sequence: CASSLGQVVQETQYF. DNA for the CDR3: TGCGCCAGCAGCTTGGGACAGGTGGTCCAAGAGACCCAGTACTTC.

The V and J genes are TRBV18 and TRBJ1-5; D call uncertain. Trimming stripped 4 bases from V and 3 bases from J, with 7 bases between. The CDR3 extends over 13 amino acids. The germline gives CDR1 KGHSH, CDR2 LQKENI. Written as DNA, the CDR3 is TGTGCCAGCTCACTTTCTAACAATCAGCCCCAGCATTTT. Its protein is CASSLSNNQPQHF. The full variable domain, its missing parts supplied by reference TRBV18 and TRBJ1-5, is NAGVMQNPRHLVRRRGQEARLRCSPMKGHSHVYWYRQLPEEGLKFMVYLQKENIIDESGMPKERFSAEFPKEGPSILRIQQVVRGDSAAYFCASSLSNNQPQHFGDGTRLSIL.

The V gene is TRBV5-1, the J gene TRBJ2-1, with 7 nucleotides matching TRBD2. CDR3 length equals 15 residues. V dropped 4 bases and J dropped 4; count of bases not matched to a gene: 8. CDR1 is SGHRS, CDR2 YFSETQ, per germline. The CDR3 DNA is TGCGCCAGCAGCCCTCCGCGGCGGGGGTACAATGAGCAGTTCTTC. It codes for CASSPPRRGYNEQFF.

J is TRBJ2-6 and V is TRBV7-2; possibly TRBD1 for D (5 bases). Trimming removed 6 bases at V and 4 bases at J, with 13 bases between. CDR3 length equals 15 residues. Germline CDR1 SGHTA, CDR2 FQGNSA. For the CDR3, the DNA is TGTGCCAGCAGATTACAGGTCTCAGGGGCCAACGTCCTGACTTTC. This codes for CASRLQVSGANVLTF.

The chain links TRBV25-1 to TRBJ2-3; D might be TRBD1 (5 bases). The germline V gene encodes CDR1 MGHDK and CDR2 SYGVNS. The CDR3 runs to 14 residues. Trimming removed 6 bases from V and 0 bases from J, with 10 bases in between. CDR3 sequence reads: CASSRTQSTDTQYF. CDR3 DNA sequence: TGTGCCAGCAGCAGGACACAAAGCACAGATACGCAGTATTTT.